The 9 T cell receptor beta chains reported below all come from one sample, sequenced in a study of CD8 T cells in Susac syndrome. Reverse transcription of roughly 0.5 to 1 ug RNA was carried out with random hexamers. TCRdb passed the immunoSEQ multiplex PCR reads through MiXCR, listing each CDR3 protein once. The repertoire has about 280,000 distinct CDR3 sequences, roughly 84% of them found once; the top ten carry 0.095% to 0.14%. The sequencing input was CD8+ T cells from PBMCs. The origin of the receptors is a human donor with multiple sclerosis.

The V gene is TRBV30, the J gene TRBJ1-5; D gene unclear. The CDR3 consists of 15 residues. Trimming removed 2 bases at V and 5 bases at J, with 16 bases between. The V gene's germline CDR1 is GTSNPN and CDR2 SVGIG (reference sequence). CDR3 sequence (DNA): TGTGCCTGGAGTCCGAGGACTGACTACTATCAGCCCCAGCATTTT. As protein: CAWSPRTDYYQPQHF.

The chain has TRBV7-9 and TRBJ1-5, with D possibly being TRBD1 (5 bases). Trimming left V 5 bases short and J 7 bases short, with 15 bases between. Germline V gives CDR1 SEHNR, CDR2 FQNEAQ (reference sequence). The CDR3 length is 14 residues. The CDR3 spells CASSPHGGGQPQHF. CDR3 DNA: TGTGCCAGCAGCCCACACGGGGGAGGGCAGCCCCAGCATTTT.

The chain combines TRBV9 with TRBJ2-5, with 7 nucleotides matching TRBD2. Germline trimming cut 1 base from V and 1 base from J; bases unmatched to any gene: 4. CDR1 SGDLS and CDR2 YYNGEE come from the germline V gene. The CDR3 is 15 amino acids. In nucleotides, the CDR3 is TGTGCCAGCAGCGTATGGGGGGGGACCCAAGAGACCCAGTACTTC. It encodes CASSVWGGTQETQYF.

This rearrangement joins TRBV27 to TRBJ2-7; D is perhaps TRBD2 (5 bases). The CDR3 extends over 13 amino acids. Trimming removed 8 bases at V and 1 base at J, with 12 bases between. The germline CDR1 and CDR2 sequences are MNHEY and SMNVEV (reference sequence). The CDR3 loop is CASRLAESYEQYF. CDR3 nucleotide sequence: TGTGCCAGCCGTCTAGCCGAATCCTACGAGCAGTACTTC.

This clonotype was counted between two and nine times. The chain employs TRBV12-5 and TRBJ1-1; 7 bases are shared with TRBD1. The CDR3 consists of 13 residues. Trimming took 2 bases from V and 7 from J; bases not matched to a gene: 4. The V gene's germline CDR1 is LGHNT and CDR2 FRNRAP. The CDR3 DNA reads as TGTGCTAGTGGTTTGCAGAGACAGGGTGAAGCTTTCTTT. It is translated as CASGLQRQGEAFF. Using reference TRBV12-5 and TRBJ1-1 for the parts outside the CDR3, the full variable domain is DARVTQTPRHKVTEMGQEVTMRCQPILGHNTVFWYRQTMMQGLELLAYFRNRAPLDDSGMPKDRFSAEMPDATLATLKIQPSEPRDSAVYFCASGLQRQGEAFFGQGTRLTVV.

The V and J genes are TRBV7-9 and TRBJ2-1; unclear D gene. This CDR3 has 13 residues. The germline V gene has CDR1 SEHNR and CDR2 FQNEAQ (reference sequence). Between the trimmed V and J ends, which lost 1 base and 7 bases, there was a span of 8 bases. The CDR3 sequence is CASSLGAQNEQFF. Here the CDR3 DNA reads TGTGCCAGCAGCTTAGGGGCCCAGAATGAGCAGTTCTTC.

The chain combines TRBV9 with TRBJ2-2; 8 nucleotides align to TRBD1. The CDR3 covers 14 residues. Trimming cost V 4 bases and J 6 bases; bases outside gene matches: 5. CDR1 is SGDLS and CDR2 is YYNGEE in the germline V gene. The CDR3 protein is CASSPGQGSGELFF. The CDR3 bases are TGTGCCAGCAGCCCCGGACAGGGCTCCGGGGAGCTGTTTTTT.

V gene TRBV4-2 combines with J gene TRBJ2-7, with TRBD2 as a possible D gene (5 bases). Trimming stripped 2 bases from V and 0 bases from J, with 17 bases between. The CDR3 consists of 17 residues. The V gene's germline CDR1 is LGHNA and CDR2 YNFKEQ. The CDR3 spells CASSQMGTGMLSYEQYF. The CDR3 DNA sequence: TGTGCCAGCAGCCAAATGGGTACCGGGATGCTCTCCTACGAGCAGTACTTC.

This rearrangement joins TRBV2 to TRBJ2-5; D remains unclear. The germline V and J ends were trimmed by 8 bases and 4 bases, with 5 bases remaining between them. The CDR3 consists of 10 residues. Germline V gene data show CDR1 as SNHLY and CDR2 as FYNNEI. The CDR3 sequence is CASVVETQYF. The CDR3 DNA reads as TGTGCCAGCGTGGTAGAGACCCAGTACTTC.